These 13 T cell receptor beta chains originate from one sample sequenced in a study of blood T cell repertoires in COVID-19. The assay was immunoSEQ multiplex PCR, and TCRdb's table has in-frame clones only and misses some. The sample carries 240,000 or so clones, roughly four fifths recorded once. The sequenced sample was peripheral blood. The source is a woman aged 80 or over with acute or convalescent COVID-19.

This chain links TRBV5-1 with TRBJ2-1, with TRBD2 matching 15 bases. Looked up from germline, CDR1 is SGHRS and CDR2 is YFSETQ. Trimming at V came to 2 bases and at J to 7 bases, leaving 7 bases not matched to a gene. The CDR3 sequence is 17 residues long. The CDR3, as DNA: TGCGCCAGCAGCTTCACCACGGGACTAGCGGGGGGTAATGAGCAGTTCTTC. It is translated as CASSFTTGLAGGNEQFF.

The rearrangement links TRBV12-3 or TRBV12-4 to TRBJ2-3; 7 bases align to TRBD2. The CDR3 has 13 amino acids. The trim removed 6 bases at V and 5 bases at J, leaving 5 bases unmatched. The CDR3 sequence is CASSSGRGDTQYF. CDR3 in DNA: TGTGCCAGCAGCTCGGGGAGGGGAGATACGCAGTATTTT.

The chain couples TRBV9 to TRBJ2-1; 9 bases align to TRBD2. The CDR3 extends over 14 amino acids. V trimming: 0 bases; J trimming: 8 bases; junction bases outside the gene matches: 3. Germline assignment: CDR1 SGDLS and CDR2 YYNGEE. The CDR3 region is CASSVGGGGYEQFF. As DNA, the CDR3 is TGTGCCAGCAGCGTAGGCGGGGGGGGCTATGAGCAGTTCTTC.

CDR3: CASSFQGRTYEQYF. The CDR3 DNA reads TGTGCCAGCAGTTTTCAGGGGCGGACTTACGAGCAGTACTTC. J is TRBJ2-7 and V is TRBV28; possible D gene TRBD1, 6 bases. Germline values: CDR1 MDHEN, CDR2 SYDVKM. The length of the CDR3 is 14 residues. Trimming removed 3 bases at V and 4 bases at J, with 13 bases between.

The chain joins TRBV28 to TRBJ2-6, with D perhaps matching TRBD2 (5 bases). Looked up from germline, CDR1 is MDHEN and CDR2 is SYDVKM. Trimming removed 6 bases at V and 0 bases at J, with 15 bases between. The CDR3 covers 17 residues. In nucleotides, the CDR3 is TGTGCCAGCAGCCATGGTCGGGGTTACTCTGGGGCCAACGTCCTGACTTTC. Translating it yields CASSHGRGYSGANVLTF.

The rearrangement uses TRBV5-1 and TRBJ2-3; 10 nucleotides line up with TRBD1. Unmatched junction bases numbered 3, after V lost 0 bases and J lost 2 bases. CDR1 and CDR2 from the germline V gene are SGHRS and YFSETQ. CDR3 length equals 16 residues. CDR3 in amino acids: CASSLVGQGFTDTQYF. CDR3 DNA sequence: TGCGCCAGCAGCTTGGTGGGACAGGGGTTCACAGATACGCAGTATTTT.

This sequence joins TRBV6-1 and TRBJ2-5; D not certain. The germline CDR1 and CDR2 sequences are MNHNS and SASEGT. The ends were cut back, 2 bases at V and 0 bases at J, with 4 bases in the middle. CDR3 length: 13 residues. CDR3 in DNA: TGTGCCAGCAGTGAACTACACCAAGAGACCCAGTACTTC. Translated: CASSELHQETQYF.

The genes are TRBV24-1 and TRBJ2-7; possible D gene TRBD1, 7 bases. The CDR3 covers 14 residues. From germline, CDR1 is KGHDR and CDR2 SFDVKD. V was trimmed by 6 bases and J by 0 bases, leaving 11 bases between them. DNA for the CDR3: TGTGCCACCAGTCAGGGGGGAAGCTCCTACGAGCAGTACTTC. Encoded protein: CATSQGGSSYEQYF.

The genes are TRBV29-1 and TRBJ1-1; 7 bases line up with TRBD1. The germline gives CDR1 SQVTM, CDR2 ANQGSEA. CDR3 length: 14 residues. With V trimmed by 0 bases and J by 4 bases, 5 bases remained unmatched. The CDR3 reads CSVEEGPGGTEAFF. As DNA, the CDR3 is TGCAGCGTTGAAGAAGGCCCAGGGGGCACTGAAGCTTTCTTT.

The genes are TRBV2 and TRBJ1-6; D gene unclear. The germline V gene encodes CDR1 SNHLY and CDR2 FYNNEI. This CDR3 has 14 residues. V was pared by 2 bases and J by 6 bases, with 8 bases between. CDR3 sequence: CASSESEFNSPLHF. Here the CDR3 DNA reads TGTGCCAGCAGTGAATCAGAATTTAATTCACCCCTCCACTTT. Variable domain in full (rest from reference TRBV2 and TRBJ1-6): EPEVTQTPSHQVTQMGQEVILRCVPISNHLYFYWYRQILGQKVEFLVSFYNNEISEKSEIFDDQFSVERPDGSNFTLKIRSTKLEDSAMYFCASSESEFNSPLHFGNGTRLTVT.

The chain links TRBV6-6 to TRBJ2-2; a possible D gene is TRBD2 (5 bases). The V and J ends lost 7 bases and 5 bases respectively, with 17 bases between them. This CDR3 has 15 residues. Germline-derived CDR1 and CDR2 are MNHNY and SVGAGI (reference sequence). In DNA form, the CDR3 reads TGTGCCAGCACTTCCCGGACGACGGGAACCGGGGAGCTGTTTTTT. This encodes CASTSRTTGTGELFF.

The chain uses TRBV6-5 and TRBJ1-2; a weak D match, TRBD1 (6 bases). The CDR3 spans 14 residues. Trimming removed 7 bases from V and 4 bases from J, with 16 bases in between. The germline gives CDR1 MNHEY, CDR2 SVGAGI. DNA of the CDR3: TGTGCCAGCACCGCTGGGGGCCCGCCCTATGGCTACACCTTC. Translating gives CASTAGGPPYGYTF.

The chain recombines TRBV5-1 with TRBJ1-4, with 10 bases that match TRBD1. Germline CDR1 SGHRS, CDR2 YFSETQ. J lost 4 bases, V lost 4 bases, and 4 bases had no gene match. The CDR3 is 15 residues long. The CDR3 coding sequence is TGCGCCAGCAGCGGGACAGGGGCGCTTAATGAAAAACTGTTTTTT. Its translation is CASSGTGALNEKLFF.